The rows below give T cell receptor beta chains drawn from one sample of a study of STAT3 mutations in large granular lymphocyte leukemia. TCRdb's table, derived via immunoSEQ multiplex PCR, lists solely in-frame clones and lacks some. The sample includes under 15,000 clones, around nine tenths seen only once; the top ten take around 34%. The source material was peripheral blood mononuclear cells. These receptors were collected from a man between 40 and 49 years old with T-cell large granular lymphocyte leukemia. Some clones in this sample may be carry-over from other donors' samples. The CDR3 runs from the conserved cysteine through the conserved F or W. A D gene is named only where the DNA matches it firmly. For some rows the clone size is stated as once, few or many, or as a class when expanded; others skip it.

>-|TRBV9|TRBJ1-1|once
CASSVDPRSPEAFF
TGTGCCAGCAGCGTTGATCCAAGAAGTCCTGAAGCTTTCTTT
>-|TRBV18|TRBJ2-6|-
CASSPSNRPGANVLTF
TGTGCCAGCTCACCATCTAATAGACCTGGGGCCAACGTCCTGACTTTC
>-|TRBV10-2|TRBJ1-1|-
CASRDSGGSAEAFF
TGCGCCAGCAGGGATTCGGGGGGATCGGCTGAAGCTTTCTTT
>-|TRBV5-1|TRBJ2-3|-
CASSLAQGGSTDTQYF
TGCGCCAGCAGCTTGGCCCAGGGAGGAAGCACAGATACGCAGTATTTT
>TRBD2|TRBV5-4|TRBJ2-7|-
CASSLDGLAGGSYEQYF
TGTGCCAGCAGCTTGGATGGTCTAGCGGGGGGGTCCTACGAGCAGTACTTC
>-|TRBV7-2|TRBJ1-1|-
CASSLVGQFDEAFF
TGTGCCAGCAGCTTAGTCGGACAGTTCGATGAAGCTTTCTTT
>TRBD1|TRBV29-1|TRBJ2-3|-
CSGAGGELADTQYF
TGCAGCGGGGCAGGGGGCGAGTTGGCAGATACGCAGTATTTT
>-|TRBV27|TRBJ1-6|-
CASSKGGSYNSPLHF
TGTGCCAGCAGTAAAGGGGGCTCCTATAATTCACCCCTCCACTTT
>-|TRBV4-1|TRBJ2-2|-
CASSLPRANSRELFF
TGCGCCAGCAGCCTTCCCCGGGCCAACTCCCGGGAGCTGTTTTTT
>TRBD2|TRBV10-3|TRBJ2-7|-
CAISETGGEYEQYF
TGTGCCATCAGTGAGACGGGGGGAGAATACGAGCAGTACTTC
>-|TRBV6-6|TRBJ2-3|-
CASTLSTDTQYF
TGTGCCAGCACACTCAGCACAGATACGCAGTATTTT
>TRBD1|TRBV27|TRBJ2-3|-
CASSSTGGRRDTQYF
TGTGCCAGCAGTTCTACAGGGGGCCGGAGAGATACGCAGTATTTT
>-|TRBV18|TRBJ2-5|-
CASSAQETQYF
TGTGCCAGCTCAGCCCAAGAGACCCAGTACTTC
>-|TRBV19|TRBJ2-2|few
CASSPVHPPAGELFF
TGTGCCAGTAGTCCTGTGCACCCCCCCGCCGGGGAGCTGTTTTTT
>-|TRBV30|TRBJ1-1|-
CAWSIGAAYTEAFF
TGTGCCTGGAGTATAGGGGCAGCCTACACTGAAGCTTTCTTT
>TRBD1|TRBV14|TRBJ1-4|-
CASSQMRQGITKFLPNEKLFF
TGTGCCAGCAGCCAAATGAGACAGGGTATCACAAAATTCCTACCCAATGAAAAACTGTTTTTT
>-|TRBV18|TRBJ2-6|once
CASSRGRPISGANVLTF
TGTGCCAGCTCCCGGGGACGGCCCATCTCTGGGGCCAACGTCCTGACTTTC
>TRBD1|TRBV28|TRBJ1-6|-
CASTFTGGNSPLHF
TGTGCCAGCACCTTCACAGGGGGAAATTCACCCCTCCACTTT
>TRBD2|TRBV29-1|TRBJ2-3|-
CSVARGGELDTQYF
TGCAGCGTTGCCCGTGGGGGGGAATTGGATACGCAGTATTTT
>-|TRBV11-3|TRBJ1-1|-
CASSPRVGSTEAFF
TGTGCCAGCAGCCCGCGGGTGGGAAGCACTGAAGCTTTCTTT
>TRBD1|TRBV4-3|TRBJ2-7|-
CASSQGTGAIYEQYF
TGCGCCAGCAGCCAAGGGACAGGGGCAATCTACGAGCAGTACTTC
>-|TRBV5-1|TRBJ2-2|-
CASSSNFGEGQHTGELFF
TGCGCCAGCAGCTCTAACTTCGGGGAGGGACAGCACACCGGGGAGCTGTTTTTT
>-|TRBV7-9|TRBJ1-2|few
CASSLDHGYTF
TGTGCCAGCAGCTTAGACCATGGCTACACCTTC
>-|TRBV5-5|TRBJ2-1|-
CASSLLVGSSYNEQFF
TGTGCCAGCAGCTTGTTGGTCGGGAGCTCCTACAATGAGCAGTTCTTC
>-|TRBV27|TRBJ2-7|few
CASSEVGGRQYEQYF
TGTGCCAGCAGTGAGGTGGGGGGGCGGCAGTACGAGCAGTACTTC
>-|TRBV10-3|TRBJ2-7|once
CAISDVRGSEQYF
TGTGCCATCAGTGACGTAAGGGGCTCCGAGCAGTACTTC
>-|TRBV7-2|TRBJ2-6|few
CASSSSLGANVLTF
TGTGCCAGCAGCTCCTCACTGGGGGCCAACGTCCTGACTTTC
>-|TRBV14|TRBJ2-5|-
CASSPTDRFGETQYF
TGTGCCAGCAGCCCCACCGACAGGTTTGGAGAGACCCAGTACTTC
>-|TRBV30|TRBJ2-7|-
CAWSVRYEQYF
TGTGCCTGGAGTGTACGGTACGAGCAGTACTTC
>-|TRBV27|TRBJ1-1|-
CASSISGATEAFF
TGTGCCAGCAGTATTTCAGGGGCGACTGAAGCTTTCTTT
>-|TRBV15|TRBJ1-1|few
CATSRVANTEAFF
TGTGCCACCAGCAGAGTGGCGAACACTGAAGCTTTCTTT
>TRBD1|TRBV5-1|TRBJ2-7|medium-sized
CAKTSGTATYEQYF
TGCGCCAAGACTTCCGGGACAGCTACCTACGAGCAGTACTTC
>-|TRBV6-5|TRBJ2-7|large
CASRDLLVSDEQYF
TGTGCCAGCAGGGACCTACTCGTCTCCGACGAGCAGTACTTC
>-|TRBV19|TRBJ2-1|-
CASSIRVNEQFF
TGTGCCAGTAGTATAAGGGTTAATGAGCAGTTCTTC
>-|TRBV7-8|TRBJ1-5|-
CASSPQDRYSNQPQHF
TGTGCCAGCAGCCCACAAGACAGATATAGCAATCAGCCCCAGCATTTT
>-|TRBV5-1|TRBJ1-1|-
CASSFLSNSEAFF
TGCGCCAGCAGCTTCTTATCGAACTCTGAAGCTTTCTTT
>-|TRBV5-1|TRBJ1-6|-
CASTEEGSYNSPLHF
TGCGCCAGCACCGAGGAAGGGTCCTATAATTCACCCCTCCACTTT
>TRBD2|TRBV19|TRBJ2-3|-
CASRAGGDTQYF
TGTGCCAGTAGGGCGGGGGGAGATACGCAGTATTTT
>TRBD1|TRBV29-1|TRBJ2-7|-
CSVEDVTGVGPYEQYF
TGCAGCGTTGAAGATGTCACAGGGGTTGGCCCCTACGAGCAGTACTTC
>-|TRBV5-1|TRBJ2-7|few
CASSLEGRLGGKVSYEQYF
TGCGCCAGCAGCTTGGAGGGCAGGCTGGGTGGGAAAGTCTCCTACGAGCAGTACTTC